This T cell receptor beta chain is drawn from a study of beta chain features in type 1 diabetes. All of the isolated RNA was reverse transcribed, so expressed TCRB transcripts were sequenced. Here immunoSEQ multiplex PCR was the method, and the copy in TCRdb shows in-frame clones only, minus some. There are 850,000 to 900,000 clones in the sample; roughly a sixth occur only once, and around 0.02% lies in the top ten. The sequence derives from a young woman in good health. Input material: naive CD4+ T cells from blood.

DNA for the CDR3: TGCGCCAGCAGTAAGGGACAGGCATTCCCGGATGGCTATGGCTACACCTTC. Translating gives CASSKGQAFPDGYGYTF. The chain uses TRBV5-1 and TRBJ1-2; 8 nucleotides align to TRBD1. Per germline, CDR1 SGHRS and CDR2 YFSETQ. This CDR3 region has 17 residues. J gave up 4 bases and V 5 bases, and 16 bases lay outside the gene matches.